This T cell receptor beta chain comes out of a study of T cell changes during pregnancy in multiple sclerosis. The CDR3 totals 14 residues. The V gene's germline CDR1 is LNHDA and CDR2 SQIVND (reference sequence). The V end was cut by 3 bases, the J end by 5 bases, with 13 bases between. TCRdb keeps only in-frame clones here, not all; method: immunoSEQ multiplex PCR. The data show about 93,000 clones, approximately 92% seen once. This receptor was obtained from a female donor with multiple sclerosis, enrolled in a pregnancy study. V gene TRBV19 combines with J gene TRBJ1-1; D ambiguous. The specimen was peripheral blood, collected after pregnancy. The CDR3 DNA sequence: TGTGCCAGTAGTATGTACTTCGCCGCTACTGAAGCTTTCTTT. Protein product: CASSMYFAATEAFF.